What follows are 8 T cell receptor beta chains derived from one specimen sequenced in a study. MiXCR, run by TCRdb on the 5' RACE reads, gives a single entry per CDR3 protein. The sample holds about 50,000 distinct CDR3 sequences, roughly 18% seen once. Input material: naive CD4+ T cells sorted from blood. This sample's subset: naive CD4+ T cells, CD4+CD45RA+CD25-. All receptors come from a female donor with breast cancer.

This clonotype has a count of ten or more. The V gene is TRBV6-2 or TRBV6-3, the J gene TRBJ2-7; perhaps TRBD1 as D (7 bases). Per the germline V gene, CDR1 is MNHEY and CDR2 is SVGEGT. Trimming shortened V by 6 bases and J by 0 bases, and 12 bases separated the two germline ends. The CDR3 consists of 14 residues. This chain's CDR3 is CASRRDSFSYEQYF. In DNA form, the CDR3 reads TGTGCCAGCAGGCGGGACAGCTTCTCCTACGAGCAGTACTTC.

The chain recombines TRBV6-1 with TRBJ2-2; the match to TRBD1 covers 12 bases. J lost 2 bases, V lost 6 bases, and 4 bases had no gene match. Germline CDR1 reads MNHNS; CDR2 reads SASEGT. The CDR3 extends over 16 amino acids. The CDR3 region is CASSEGTGGNTGELFF. The CDR3 DNA follows: TGTGCCAGCAGCGAGGGGACAGGGGGCAACACCGGGGAGCTGTTTTTT.

The V gene is TRBV12-3 or TRBV12-4, the J gene TRBJ2-1; D is undetermined. Between the trimmed V and J ends, which lost 6 bases and 0 bases, there was a span of 15 bases. The CDR3 contains 16 residues. CDR3 region: CASSLNRIRSYNEQFF. The CDR3 DNA sequence: TGTGCCAGCAGCCTGAACCGGATCCGCTCCTACAATGAGCAGTTCTTC.

The CDR3 loop reads CASSSPRLAGGREQYF. The CDR3 nucleotides are TGTGCCAGCAGTTCTCCTCGACTAGCGGGAGGGCGAGAGCAGTACTTC. V gene TRBV27 combines with J gene TRBJ2-7; 14 positions match TRBD2. Trimming cost V 4 bases and J 7 bases; bases outside gene matches: 9. The CDR3 spans 16 residues. From germline, CDR1 is MNHEY and CDR2 SMNVEV (reference sequence).

This clonotype was found a few times. The chain employs TRBV6-1 and TRBJ1-2; D is unresolved. V was pared by 3 bases and J by 1 base, with 9 bases between. In germline, CDR1 is MNHNS, CDR2 SASEGT. The CDR3 covers 14 residues. This CDR3 is CASSEGILNYGYTF. The CDR3 bases are TGTGCCAGCAGTGAGGGGATCCTTAACTATGGCTACACCTTC.

This clonotype was observed a handful of times. The rearrangement uses TRBV7-2 and TRBJ2-5; TRBD2 matches 7 bases. Germline trimming cut 4 bases from V and 4 bases from J; bases unmatched to any gene: 6. Germline V gene sequence: CDR1 SGHTA, CDR2 FQGNSA. CDR3 length: 14 amino acids. CDR3 loop: CASSSSGMGETQYF. The CDR3 bases are TGTGCCAGCAGCTCCAGCGGGATGGGAGAGACCCAGTACTTC.

Regarding this clonotype: A read error is possible here, since a much larger clone lies one base away. J is TRBJ2-3 and V is TRBV5-1; either TRBD1 or TRBD2 may fit D (5 bases each). V was shortened by 6 bases and J by 0 bases, with 11 bases between the two germline ends. The CDR3 is 14 residues long. CDR1 and CDR2 from the germline V gene are SGHRS and YFSETQ. The CDR3 nucleotides are TGCGCCAGCATGGCAGGGACCAGCACAGATACGCAGTATTTT. Protein sequence: CASMAGTSTDTQYF.

Ten or more counts support this clonotype. V usage is TRBV28 and J usage is TRBJ2-7; D possibly corresponds to TRBD2 (7 bases). This CDR3 has 15 amino acids. Germline CDR1 reads MDHEN; CDR2 reads SYDVKM. V lost 6 bases to trimming and J lost 1 base, with 16 bases between them. CDR3 coding DNA: TGTGCCAGCAGCCGGAGGGGGGGCAGATCCTACGAGCAGTACTTC. It specifies CASSRRGGRSYEQYF.